This T cell receptor (beta chain) was captured in a study of control samples from healthy donors and cancer patients. Profiling relied on immunoSEQ multiplex PCR, and the TCRdb table lists in-frame clones only, not all of them. The sample consists of roughly 100,000 clones, around nine tenths of them appearing once. CDR1 is SGHTS and CDR2 is YDEGEE in the germline V gene. This CDR3 has 13 residues. The germline V and J ends were trimmed by 2 bases and 5 bases, with 11 bases remaining between them. The chain links TRBV5-8 to TRBJ2-7; D gene ambiguous. The sequenced material came from PBMCs. This TCR came from a man in his sixties with lung cancer. This CDR3 is CASSLSEADEQYV. For the CDR3, the DNA is TGTGCCAGCAGCTTATCCGAAGCAGACGAGCAGTACGTC.